The 20 T cell receptor beta chains presented below share a single source sample, sequenced in a study of Tregs in tolerant kidney transplant recipients. Assay used: immunoSEQ multiplex PCR; TCRdb lists only in-frame clones, some missing. Of some 74,000 clones in the sample, 80% to 95% are singletons; the top ten hold approximately 0.33%. Sequences were derived from Tregs from blood, sampled before the transplant. The receptors originated from a human donor who received a combined kidney and bone marrow transplant.

The CDR3 region has the DNA TGTGCCAGCAGCCAAGGACAGGGGCGGTGGAATGAGCAGTTCTTC. Its protein is CASSQGQGRWNEQFF. The chain uses TRBV11-2 and TRBJ2-1; 9 bases map to TRBD1. Germline V gene sequence: CDR1 SGHAT, CDR2 FQNNGV. This CDR3 is 15 amino acids long. V lost 5 bases, J lost 7 bases, and 9 bases stayed unmatched. The full variable domain, in which reference TRBV11-2 and TRBJ2-1 provide the parts outside the CDR3, is EAGVAQSPRYKIIEKRQSVAFWCNPISGHATLYWYQQILGQGPKLLIQFQNNGVVDDSQLPKDRFSAERLKGVDSTLKIQPAKLEDSAVYLCASSQGQGRWNEQFFGPGTRLTVL.

The sample holds one count of this clone. The V and J genes are TRBV6-5 and TRBJ2-7; a possible D gene is TRBD2 (5 bases). This CDR3 comprises 14 residues. V lost 4 bases to trimming and J lost 0 bases, with 10 bases between them. The germline V gene has CDR1 MNHEY and CDR2 SVGAGI. The DNA for the CDR3 is TGTGCCAGCAGTTTGGTACGGGACTCCTACGAGCAGTACTTC. Its translation: CASSLVRDSYEQYF.

The chain links TRBV19 to TRBJ2-1, with TRBD2 as a possible D gene (5 bases). Germline V gene sequence: CDR1 LNHDA, CDR2 SQIVND (reference sequence). The ends were cut back, 2 bases at V and 9 bases at J, with 14 bases in the middle. This CDR3 has 14 residues. CDR3 DNA sequence: TGTGCCAGTAGTATACCCCAAAAAGAGGGTGAGCAGTTCTTC. Translation gives CASSIPQKEGEQFF.

The chain uses TRBV28 and TRBJ2-5, with a possible D match to TRBD1 (6 bases). The DNA end favors TRBJ2-7, so the J call may be wrong. CDR1 MDHEN and CDR2 SYDVKM come from the germline V gene. This CDR3 comprises 12 residues. In DNA form, the CDR3 reads TGTGCCAGTTCGACAGGAACATACGAGCAGTACTTC. This translates into CASSTGTYEQYF.

The rearrangement uses TRBV19 and TRBJ2-7; 7 bases map to TRBD1. Per germline, CDR1 LNHDA and CDR2 SQIVND (reference sequence). J gave up 2 bases and V 3 bases, and 7 bases lay outside the gene matches. The CDR3 runs 15 residues. This CDR3 is CASSINPGTAYEQYF. In nucleotides, the CDR3 is TGTGCCAGTAGTATTAACCCCGGGACAGCCTACGAGCAGTACTTC.

The V and J genes are TRBV15 and TRBJ2-7; 9 bases line up with TRBD1. The CDR3 spans 15 residues. With V trimmed by 5 bases and J by 6 bases, 11 bases remained unmatched. The V gene's germline CDR1 is LNHNV and CDR2 YYDKDF (reference sequence). The DNA of the CDR3 is TGTGCCACCAGCGAAGCGGGACAGGGAATGCGCGAGCAGTACTTC. This gives the protein CATSEAGQGMREQYF.

This sequence joins TRBV7-2 and TRBJ2-1, with no clear D. V dropped 1 base and J dropped 6 bases, with 10 bases sitting between them. Per germline, CDR1 SGHTA and CDR2 FQGNSA. The CDR3 contains 14 residues. DNA of the CDR3: TGTGCCAGCAGCTTAGGTCGGCCTGCCAATGAGCAGTTCTTC. It is translated as CASSLGRPANEQFF.

The chain links TRBV7-3 to TRBJ1-3; maybe TRBD1 (6 bases). The CDR3 totals 14 residues. Trimming removed 6 bases at V and 0 bases at J, with 9 bases between. The germline V gene has CDR1 SGHTA and CDR2 FQGTGA. CDR3 in amino acids: CASSAGDSGNTIYF. CDR3 DNA sequence: TGTGCCAGCAGTGCAGGGGACTCTGGAAACACCATATATTTT.

The chain couples TRBV4-2 to TRBJ2-3, with D perhaps matching TRBD1 (6 bases). From germline, CDR1 is LGHNA and CDR2 YNFKEQ. Trimming took 2 bases from V and 0 from J, leaving 12 bases between them. The CDR3 has 16 amino acids. CDR3: CASSQSQGGSTDTQYF. The DNA for the CDR3 is TGTGCCAGCAGCCAATCACAAGGGGGAAGCACAGATACGCAGTATTTT.

The rearrangement links TRBV5-4 to TRBJ2-1; perhaps TRBD2 as D (5 bases). The ends were cut back, 0 bases at V and 0 bases at J, with 7 bases in the middle. The CDR3 loop spans 15 amino acids. Germline CDR1 reads SGHNT; CDR2 reads YYREEE (reference sequence). CDR3 region: CASSLGESSYNEQFF. The CDR3 DNA reads TGTGCCAGCAGCTTGGGGGAGAGCTCCTACAATGAGCAGTTCTTC.

V is TRBV5-4 and J is TRBJ1-2; 8 bases match TRBD1. The CDR3 is made up of 15 amino acids. Germline V lookup: CDR1 SGHNT, CDR2 YYREEE (reference sequence). The V segment lost 4 bases and the J segment 8 bases; nucleotides outside the gene matches: 13. CDR3 sequence reads: CASSPGFQGAGGYTF. CDR3 nucleotides: TGTGCCAGCAGCCCGGGTTTCCAGGGGGCAGGGGGCTACACCTTC.

The chain links TRBV11-2 to TRBJ2-7; D is uncertain. CDR3 length equals 13 residues. CDR1 is SGHAT and CDR2 is FQNNGV in the germline V gene. The V end was cut by 6 bases, the J end by 4 bases, with 13 bases between. The CDR3 spells CASSPLRFYEQYF. The DNA for the CDR3 is TGTGCCAGCAGTCCCCTACGTTTTTACGAGCAGTACTTC.

The chain recombines TRBV6-4 with TRBJ1-2; tentatively, D is TRBD1 (6 bases). The CDR3 runs to 13 residues. V was pared by 6 bases and J by 2 bases, with 10 bases between. The germline gives CDR1 MRHNA, CDR2 SNTAGT. In nucleotides, the CDR3 is TGTGCCAGCAGCGCACAGGGAAACTATGGCTACACCTTC. It yields the protein CASSAQGNYGYTF.

The CDR3 DNA reads TGTGCCAGCAGCTTGGCCGGGACAGGGGGCAACTATGGCTACACCTTC. Translation gives CASSLAGTGGNYGYTF. The chain recombines TRBV5-6 with TRBJ1-2, with 12 nucleotides matching TRBD1. The V and J ends lost 0 bases and 2 bases, in that order; junction bases with no gene match: 2. Germline-derived CDR1 and CDR2 are SGHDT and YYEEEE. The CDR3 totals 16 residues.

The rearrangement links TRBV5-4 to TRBJ2-2; tentative D call: TRBD1 (5 bases). Germline V gene lookup returns CDR1 SGHNT and CDR2 YYREEE (reference sequence). Trimming pared 2 bases from V and 0 bases from J, leaving 8 bases between. The CDR3 totals 15 residues. The CDR3: CASSFGRANTGELFF. The CDR3 coding sequence is TGTGCCAGCAGCTTTGGCAGGGCGAACACCGGGGAGCTGTTTTTT. The full variable domain, with the rest looked up from reference TRBV5-4 and TRBJ2-2, is ETGVTQSPTHLIKTRGQQVTLRCSSQSGHNTVSWYQQALGQGPQFIFQYYREEENGRGNFPPRFSGLQFPNYSSELNVNALELDDSALYLCASSFGRANTGELFFGEGSRLTVL.

This chain uses TRBV18 with TRBJ2-5; 8 positions match TRBD1. V gave up 1 base and J gave up 1 base; unmatched junction bases: 8. CDR1 is KGHSH and CDR2 is LQKENI in the germline V gene. The CDR3 has 17 amino acids. The CDR3 DNA is TGTGCCAGCTCACCACTGATGTTGACAGGGGCCCAAGAGACCCAGTACTTC. This gives the protein CASSPLMLTGAQETQYF.

The V call is TRBV6-1, the J call TRBJ1-5; a weak D match, TRBD1 (5 bases). V lost 5 bases and J 3 bases, leaving 17 bases between the germline ends. Germline V gives CDR1 MNHNS, CDR2 SASEGT. The CDR3 is 16 residues long. The CDR3 loop is CASSKGRDGNNQPQHF. CDR3 sequence (DNA): TGTGCCAGCAGTAAAGGGAGGGACGGTAACAATCAGCCCCAGCATTTT.

The J gene is TRBJ1-3, the V gene TRBV5-6; unclear D gene. Trimming stripped 1 base from V and 3 bases from J, with 14 bases between. The CDR3 totals 16 residues. Looked up from germline, CDR1 is SGHDT and CDR2 is YYEEEE. The DNA of the CDR3 is TGTGCCAGCAGCTTGCTTGTACGGGGTAATGGAAACACCATATATTTT. It yields the protein CASSLLVRGNGNTIYF.

The V and J genes are TRBV5-1 and TRBJ2-5, with D perhaps being TRBD1 or TRBD2 (6 bases each). Germline lookup yields CDR1 SGHRS and CDR2 YFSETQ. The length of the CDR3 is 16 residues. Trimming shortened V by 0 bases and J by 2 bases, and 14 bases separated the two germline ends. CDR3 protein: CASSLEGGALQETQYF. DNA for the CDR3: TGCGCCAGCAGCTTGGAGGGGGGCGCTTTACAAGAGACCCAGTACTTC. The variable domain in full, with the rest retrieved from reference TRBV5-1 and TRBJ2-5, is KAGVTQTPRYLIKTRGQQVTLSCSPISGHRSVSWYQQTPGQGLQFLFEYFSETQRNKGNFPGRFSGRQFSNSRSEMNVSTLELGDSALYLCASSLEGGALQETQYFGPGTRLLVL.

The chain recombines TRBV10-3 with TRBJ1-3; D gene unclear. V was trimmed by 8 bases and J by 0 bases, leaving 2 bases between them. The CDR3 extends over 11 amino acids. Germline V gene lookup returns CDR1 ENHRY and CDR2 SYGVKD. Here the CDR3 reads CAIYSGNTIYF. The CDR3 DNA reads TGTGCCATCTACTCTGGAAACACCATATATTTT.